This T cell receptor beta chain was recovered during a study of vaccination and CD4 T cells after COVID-19. Study summary: Nasal swab PCR showed SARS-CoV-2 in convalescent patients, some ten with mild and one with severe disease. The authors gave control cultures a CEFX pool, an HIV-1 Nef pool, or no peptide.

Treatment: approximately 9-day PBMC culture with coronavirus spike peptide pools or control peptides (ViraFEST assay). With respect to this clonotype: Its antigen remains unknown.

The study sequenced cultured CD4+ T cell DNA using the Oncomine TCR Beta short-read assay. Once CD4+ T cells had been cultured, genomic DNA was extracted from them. Using its own MiXCR run on the PCR reads, TCRdb lists one record per CDR3 protein. The sample lists 15,000 to 20,000 distinct CDR3 sequences, just under 50% occurring once. This TCR was sampled from a human donor who had recovered from COVID-19. The input for sequencing was CD4+ T cells from blood, cultured in vitro, taken before SARS-CoV-2 vaccination.

The CDR3 sequence is CASSRARGNQPQHF. For the CDR3, the DNA is TGTGCCAGCAGTAGGGCCAGGGGTAACCAGCCCCAGCATTTT. This chain links TRBV12-3 or TRBV12-4 with TRBJ1-5, with D possibly TRBD1 on 6 matching bases. The CDR3 has 14 amino acids. V lost 5 bases, J lost 7 bases, and 15 bases lay in between.